The rows below give T cell receptor beta chains drawn from one sample of a study of a mutant IDH1 vaccine in newly diagnosed glioma. Generated by immunoSEQ multiplex PCR, the TCRdb table keeps only in-frame clones and is missing some. The table shows tens of thousands of clones, with about 74% occurring only once. The source was PBMCs, collected from a glioma patient treated with radiotherapy, temozolomide or both. The receptors stem from a woman aged 40 to 55 with glioma. The CDR3 runs from the conserved cysteine through the conserved F or W. Each record gives: clone size, V gene, D gene, J gene, CDR3 DNA, CDR3 protein. A D gene is named only where the DNA matches it firmly. Rows give clone size only sometimes, using once, few, many, or a class for an expanded clone.

-	TRBV5-1	TRBD1	TRBJ1-2	TGCGCCAGCAGCTTGAGTGCGACAGGGGCTACCTATGGCTACACCTTC	CASSLSATGATYGYTF
-	TRBV10-3	TRBD1	TRBJ2-3	TGTGCCAGCGCTCGGACAGGGGCCGGTAGCACAGATACGCAGTATTTT	CASARTGAGSTDTQYF
once	TRBV5-6	-	TRBJ1-2	TGTGCCAGCAGCCCTGCTCCATCCGGAAACTATGGCTACACCTTC	CASSPAPSGNYGYTF
-	TRBV19	-	TRBJ1-2	TGTGCCAGTAGTATCGGGCAGCTGCAGGGCTACACCTTC	CASSIGQLQGYTF
-	TRBV30	-	TRBJ1-5	TGTGCCTGGAGTGTATTACATCAGCCCCAGCATTTT	CAWSVLHQPQHF
-	TRBV6-4	-	TRBJ2-1	TGTGCCAGCAGTGAAGGGGAACACCTTGAGCAGTTCTTC	CASSEGEHLEQFF
few	TRBV29-1	-	TRBJ1-1	TGCAGCGTTGGGGACGGAGACACTGAAGCTTTCTTT	CSVGDGDTEAFF
-	TRBV13	-	TRBJ2-6	TGTGCCAGCAGCTTAGGATACTCTGGGGCCAACGTCCTGACTTTC	CASSLGYSGANVLTF
-	TRBV7-2	-	TRBJ1-1	TGTGCCAGCAGCTTTGGGTCGGCGAACACTGAAGCTTTCTTT	CASSFGSANTEAFF
-	TRBV7-2	TRBD1	TRBJ1-2	TGTGCCAGCAGCCAACAGGGGTATGGCTACACCTTC	CASSQQGYGYTF
-	TRBV19	-	TRBJ1-5	TGTGCCAGTAGCCCGGACGGTTATAGCAATCAGCCCCAGCATTTT	CASSPDGYSNQPQHF